Below, 25 T cell receptor beta chains from the same sample are listed, as sequenced in a study of tumor T cells in aggressive B-cell lymphoma. Sequencing was performed with immunoSEQ multiplex PCR; in TCRdb, only in-frame clones are kept and a portion is missing. Here the sample spans a few thousand clones, around 82% being singletons. Sequencing was done on a sample of tumor tissue. The receptors were gathered from an adult with diffuse large B cell lymphoma.

The chain has TRBV5-1 and TRBJ2-3; the D gene is possibly TRBD2 (6 bases). V lost 2 bases to trimming and J lost 5 bases, with 9 bases between them. Germline values: CDR1 SGHRS, CDR2 YFSETQ. The CDR3 covers 13 residues. The CDR3 DNA reads TGCGCCAGCAGCTTCTGGGAGGAAGATACGCAGTATTTT. Translation: CASSFWEEDTQYF.

The rearrangement links TRBV2 to TRBJ1-2, with 8 bases aligning to TRBD1. Germline CDR1 and CDR2: SNHLY and FYNNEI. With 3 bases clipped from V and 4 bases from J, the junction kept 4 bases outside the gene matches. The CDR3 runs to 14 residues. The CDR3 loop reads CASSETGEIYGYTF. CDR3 nucleotide sequence: TGTGCCAGCAGTGAGACAGGGGAAATCTATGGCTACACCTTC.

This clone was recorded only once. The rearrangement links TRBV13 to TRBJ2-1; 12 bases align to TRBD2. The germline V gene has CDR1 PRHDT and CDR2 FYEKMQ (reference sequence). Trimming at V came to 1 base and at J to 9 bases, leaving 4 bases not matched to a gene. The CDR3 runs 15 residues. The CDR3 DNA reads TGTGCCAGCAGCTTAGAACTAGCGGGAGGCTTTGAGCAGTTCTTC. Protein sequence: CASSLELAGGFEQFF.

The rearrangement links TRBV5-4 to TRBJ2-5; TRBD1 matches 8 bases. V dropped 0 bases and J dropped 1; count of bases not matched to a gene: 2. The length of the CDR3 is 15 residues. Germline assignment: CDR1 SGHNT and CDR2 YYREEE (reference sequence). The CDR3: CASSLATGVQETQYF. Here the CDR3 DNA reads TGTGCCAGCAGCTTGGCGACAGGGGTCCAAGAGACCCAGTACTTC.

The gene calls are TRBV18 and TRBJ1-5, with 7 nucleotides matching TRBD1. This CDR3 is 16 amino acids long. The germline CDR1 and CDR2 sequences are KGHSH and LQKENI. V was clipped by 3 bases and J by 2 bases; unmatched bases: 7. This chain's CDR3 is CASSPVRGTGNQPQHF. DNA for the CDR3: TGTGCCAGCTCACCCGTTAGAGGGACAGGCAATCAGCCCCAGCATTTT.

This chain connects TRBV7-2 to TRBJ1-2; 9 nucleotides align to TRBD1. V lost 4 bases and J lost 12; bases outside the gene matches: 9. This CDR3 contains 13 residues. Germline assignment: CDR1 SGHTA and CDR2 FQGNSA. The CDR3 DNA follows: TGTGCCAGCAGCTCCCGGCGGACAGGGGAAAACACCTTC. It translates to CASSSRRTGENTF.

In DNA, the CDR3 is TGCGCCAGCAGCTTGTCGGGGGTGAACACTGAAGCTTTCTTT. The encoded protein is CASSLSGVNTEAFF. V is TRBV5-1 and J is TRBJ1-1; the D gene is possibly TRBD1 (5 bases). There are 14 residues in the CDR3. Trimming removed 1 base at V and 0 bases at J, with 7 bases between. The germline V gene has CDR1 SGHRS and CDR2 YFSETQ.

In the case of this clone: Its ends do not fully match the called genes, so a read error is possible. The rearrangement joins TRBV11-2 to TRBJ2-5; 8 bases fit TRBD1. The V gene's germline CDR1 is SGHAT and CDR2 FQNNGV. The CDR3 is 15 amino acids. Written as DNA, the CDR3 is TGTGCCAGCAACTTAGAGACAGGGGTTGTGGAGACCCAGTACTTC. Protein: CASNLETGVVETQYF.

The V and J genes are TRBV9 and TRBJ1-1; unclear D gene. Trimming pared 0 bases from V and 0 bases from J, leaving 6 bases between. The CDR3 totals 14 residues. CDR1 SGDLS and CDR2 YYNGEE come from the germline V gene. The CDR3 sequence: CASSVGRLNTEAFF. The CDR3, as DNA: TGTGCCAGCAGCGTAGGCAGGTTGAACACTGAAGCTTTCTTT.

The V gene is TRBV15, the J gene TRBJ2-1; D might be TRBD2 (5 bases). CDR3 length: 16 amino acids. The V end was cut by 0 bases, the J end by 1 base, with 10 bases between. The V gene's germline CDR1 is LNHNV and CDR2 YYDKDF (reference sequence). CDR3 residues: CATSRDPGGSYNEQFF. In nucleotides, the CDR3 is TGTGCCACCAGCAGAGATCCGGGCGGGTCCTACAATGAGCAGTTCTTC.

The V and J genes are TRBV2 and TRBJ2-1; 10 positions match TRBD1. The CDR3 contains 14 residues. V was clipped by 3 bases and J by 8 bases; unmatched bases: 4. Germline CDR1 and CDR2: SNHLY and FYNNEI. CDR3 loop: CASSEGQGWDEQFF. The CDR3 coding sequence is TGTGCCAGCAGTGAGGGACAGGGGTGGGATGAGCAGTTCTTC.

This clone has just a few counts. This rearrangement joins TRBV19 to TRBJ2-7, with no clear D. The CDR3 sequence is 15 residues long. Between the trimmed V and J ends, which lost 1 base and 2 bases, there was a span of 12 bases. Germline CDR1 is LNHDA and CDR2 is SQIVND (reference sequence). This chain's CDR3 is CASSIAYGFTYEQYF. DNA of the CDR3: TGTGCCAGTAGTATAGCCTACGGGTTCACCTACGAGCAGTACTTC.

The V and J genes are TRBV5-1 and TRBJ2-7, with 7 bases that match TRBD1. Germline V gene data show CDR1 as SGHRS and CDR2 as YFSETQ. The CDR3 is 14 amino acids. V was pared by 3 bases and J by 6 bases, with 9 bases of the junction left unmatched. CDR3 amino acids: CASSSDRQGGEQYF. Written as DNA, the CDR3 is TGCGCCAGCAGCTCGGACAGGCAGGGCGGCGAGCAGTACTTC.

The V gene is TRBV19, the J gene TRBJ1-5; TRBD1 agrees at 7 bases. CDR1 and CDR2 from the germline V gene are LNHDA and SQIVND (reference sequence). This CDR3 has 15 residues. J lost 3 bases, V lost 1 base, and 3 bases had no gene match. The CDR3 DNA reads TGTGCCAGTAGTATAGCGACAGGGATCAATCAGCCCCAGCATTTT. As protein: CASSIATGINQPQHF.

This clone was detected a few times. The V call is TRBV2, the J call TRBJ2-3; the D gene is possibly TRBD1 (6 bases). With 8 bases removed from V and 4 bases from J, the gap between germline ends came to 13 bases. CDR1 is SNHLY, CDR2 FYNNEI, per germline. The CDR3 runs to 13 residues. In DNA form, the CDR3 reads TGTGCCAGCGGCCACAGGGTTGCAGATACGCAGTATTTT. This codes for CASGHRVADTQYF.

The chain couples TRBV9 to TRBJ1-3, with 7 bases matching TRBD1. Germline CDR1 SGDLS, CDR2 YYNGEE. The CDR3 sequence is 15 residues long. The V segment lost 0 bases and the J segment 4 bases; nucleotides outside the gene matches: 4. The DNA of the CDR3 is TGTGCCAGCAGCGTAGGGGCAGGGGGAGGAAACACCATATATTTT. It encodes CASSVGAGGGNTIYF.

This clone was seen only once. This chain links TRBV29-1 with TRBJ2-6; D remains ambiguous. Germline V gives CDR1 SQVTM, CDR2 ANQGSEA. The CDR3 runs to 14 residues. V was clipped by 5 bases and J by 0 bases, with 8 bases between them. Here the CDR3 reads CSVRSRSGANVLTF. For the CDR3, the DNA is TGCAGCGTTCGATCGCGCTCTGGGGCCAACGTCCTGACTTTC.

The genes are TRBV4-2 and TRBJ2-7; perhaps TRBD2 as D (6 bases). V shed 3 bases and J shed 4 bases, with 13 bases lying between them. Per the germline V gene, CDR1 is LGHNA and CDR2 is YNFKEQ. CDR3 length: 14 residues. This CDR3 reads CASSQGLGGYEQYF. CDR3 DNA sequence: TGTGCCAGCAGCCAGGGACTCGGGGGTTACGAGCAGTACTTC.

The chain links TRBV7-6 to TRBJ2-4, with a weak D call TRBD1 (6 bases). The CDR3 sequence is 15 residues long. Per germline, CDR1 SGHVS and CDR2 FNYEAQ. Trimming removed 0 bases from V and 8 bases from J, with 14 bases in between. The CDR3 sequence: CASSLATGSSDIQYF. In nucleotides, the CDR3 is TGTGCCAGCAGCTTAGCGACAGGTTCTTCGGACATTCAGTACTTC.

The sample holds one count of this clone. V is TRBV5-1 and J is TRBJ2-7, with D tentatively TRBD2 (5 bases). Germline CDR1 and CDR2: SGHRS and YFSETQ. The CDR3 extends over 18 amino acids. V lost 0 bases to trimming and J lost 7 bases, with 26 bases between them. CDR3 loop: CASSLEGGVGPRLREQYF. CDR3 nucleotide sequence: TGCGCCAGCAGCTTGGAAGGAGGAGTGGGTCCGCGCCTCCGGGAGCAGTACTTC.

The rearrangement links TRBV5-1 to TRBJ2-5, with 10 nucleotides matching TRBD1. The J call may not be correct, given that the DNA end is closer to TRBJ2-7. The CDR3 length is 15 residues. Germline V gene sequence: CDR1 SGHRS, CDR2 YFSETQ. The CDR3 region has the DNA TGCGCCAGCAGTTTGACAGGGGGCCACTCCTACGAGCAGTACTTC. Translating gives CASSLTGGHSYEQYF.

The rearrangement joins TRBV15 to TRBJ2-7; D uncertain. CDR3 length equals 13 residues. Germline V gene data show CDR1 as LNHNV and CDR2 as YYDKDF (reference sequence). Trimming shortened V by 1 base and J by 2 bases, and 6 bases separated the two germline ends. CDR3 sequence (DNA): TGTGCCACCAGCAGAGGTGAGCCCTACGAGCAGTACTTC. It is translated as CATSRGEPYEQYF. The full variable domain, rest sourced from reference TRBV15 and TRBJ2-7, is DAMVIQNPRYQVTQFGKPVTLSCSQTLNHNVMYWYQQKSSQAPKLLFHYYDKDFNNEADTPDNFQSRRPNTSFCFLDIRSPGLGDTAMYLCATSRGEPYEQYFGPGTRLTVT.

J is TRBJ2-7 and V is TRBV5-1, with TRBD2 identical over 8 bases. The V gene end was trimmed by 0 bases and the J gene end by 0 bases; junction bases not matched to a gene: 2. The CDR3 totals 15 residues. Germline values: CDR1 SGHRS, CDR2 YFSETQ. This CDR3 reads CASSLVLADSYEQYF. As DNA, the CDR3 is TGCGCCAGCAGCTTGGTACTAGCGGACTCCTACGAGCAGTACTTC.

The rearrangement joins TRBV5-1 to TRBJ2-3; D may be TRBD1 (6 bases). V lost 4 bases and J 6 bases, leaving 15 bases between the germline ends. This CDR3 has 14 amino acids. The V gene's germline CDR1 is SGHRS and CDR2 YFSETQ. The CDR3 DNA is TGCGCCAGCAGCGGGGGCCTGAACACGGATACGCAGTATTTT. Translating it yields CASSGGLNTDTQYF.

This clone was detected once. V and J are TRBV7-8 and TRBJ2-1; the match to TRBD2 covers 9 bases. From germline, CDR1 is SGHVS and CDR2 FQNEAQ. The trim removed 6 bases at V and 7 bases at J, leaving 13 bases unmatched. The CDR3 consists of 16 residues. The CDR3 DNA reads TGTGCCAGCAGACACACAATAGCGGGAGCTCTGAATGAGCAGTTCTTC. Translating it yields CASRHTIAGALNEQFF.